The 27 T cell receptor beta chains below all came from one sample that was sequenced in a study of blood T cell repertoires in COVID-19. Here immunoSEQ multiplex PCR was the method, and the copy in TCRdb shows in-frame clones only, minus some. The repertoire consists of fewer than 350,000 clones, with 88% occurring once and the leading ten covering more than 7.5%. Sequences were obtained from peripheral blood. The source of these receptors is a man aged 18 to 30 with active or convalescent COVID-19.

J is TRBJ2-7 and V is TRBV6-5; 11 bases align to TRBD1. The CDR3 contains 12 residues. V lost 6 bases, J lost 10 bases, and 5 bases stayed unmatched. CDR1 and CDR2 from the germline V gene are MNHEY and SVGAGI. CDR3 coding DNA: TGTGCCAGCAGAGGGGACAGGGGGGGACAGTACTTC. It encodes CASRGDRGGQYF.

The chain joins TRBV9 to TRBJ2-5; 9 positions match TRBD1. The V segment lost 4 bases and the J segment 4 bases; nucleotides outside the gene matches: 8. CDR1 is SGDLS, CDR2 YYNGEE, per germline. The CDR3 contains 15 residues. DNA for the CDR3: TGTGCCAGCAGCATCCGGACAGGGGAGTTAGAGACCCAGTACTTC. Protein: CASSIRTGELETQYF.

This chain connects TRBV19 to TRBJ2-7, with a weak D call TRBD2 (5 bases). Germline V lookup: CDR1 LNHDA, CDR2 SQIVND (reference sequence). V dropped 5 bases and J dropped 0 bases, with 11 bases sitting between them. This CDR3 is 14 amino acids long. For the CDR3, the DNA is TGTGCCAGTAGTTTCGGACTGAGCTCCTACGAGCAGTACTTC. This encodes CASSFGLSSYEQYF.

The rearrangement links TRBV25-1 to TRBJ1-1; D possibly corresponds to TRBD1 (5 bases). CDR1 is MGHDK and CDR2 is SYGVNS in the germline V gene. Trimming pared 8 bases from V and 4 bases from J, leaving 11 bases between. This CDR3 has 12 amino acids. The CDR3 is CASQGGGTEAFF. The CDR3 DNA reads TGTGCCAGCCAGGGAGGCGGCACTGAAGCTTTCTTT.

The chain carries TRBV16 and TRBJ1-3; D is possibly TRBD1 (6 bases). CDR3 size: 15 residues. CDR1 and CDR2 (germline): KGHSY, FQNENV. The V end lost 1 base, the J end lost 8 bases, and 15 bases lay between the germline ends. DNA of the CDR3: TGTGCCAGCAGCCAATTCACAGGGCAGTTGGACACCATATATTTT. This sequence encodes CASSQFTGQLDTIYF.

The gene calls are TRBV29-1 and TRBJ1-1, with a tentative D call TRBD1 (6 bases). Germline CDR1 SQVTM, CDR2 ANQGSEA. The CDR3 runs 13 residues. The germline V and J ends were trimmed by 4 bases and 5 bases, with 14 bases remaining between them. The CDR3 DNA reads TGCAGCGTTGCTGTAGGGGGTGTGACTGAAGCTTTCTTT. As protein: CSVAVGGVTEAFF.

This sequence joins TRBV4-1 and TRBJ1-1; the match to TRBD1 covers 7 bases. The V gene end was trimmed by 4 bases and the J gene end by 2 bases; junction bases not matched to a gene: 10. The CDR3 sequence is 16 residues long. CDR1 and CDR2 (germline): MGHRA, YSYEKL. The CDR3 DNA reads TGCGCCAGCAGCCTTGGACAGGTTCCCTTCAACACTGAAGCTTTCTTT. As protein: CASSLGQVPFNTEAFF.

DNA of the CDR3: TGTGCCAGCAGTCCATCAGGGGGCATATACTATGGCTACACCTTC. Amino acids: CASSPSGGIYYGYTF. The V call is TRBV28, the J call TRBJ1-2; 8 nucleotides line up with TRBD1. The CDR3 contains 15 residues. With 5 bases clipped from V and 3 bases from J, the junction kept 8 bases outside the gene matches. Germline CDR1 reads MDHEN; CDR2 reads SYDVKM.

V and J are TRBV19 and TRBJ1-4, with 7 bases lining up with TRBD1. The CDR3 length is 14 residues. V shed 4 bases and J 5 bases; nucleotides not matched to a gene: 4. Germline values: CDR1 LNHDA, CDR2 SQIVND (reference sequence). The CDR3 region has the DNA TGTGCCAGTAGTAACAGGGGACAGAATGAAAAACTGTTTTTT. This encodes CASSNRGQNEKLFF.

The chain recombines TRBV6-4 with TRBJ1-1, with a weak D call TRBD1 (5 bases). The germline V gene encodes CDR1 MRHNA and CDR2 SNTAGT. The V gene lost 6 bases and the J gene lost 1 base, with 15 bases spanning the gap. The CDR3 sequence is 15 residues long. The CDR3 DNA is TGTGCCAGCAGCAGAAAGACAGACGGGAACACTGAAGCTTTCTTT. Translating gives CASSRKTDGNTEAFF.

The chain employs TRBV10-2 and TRBJ1-2; 8 positions match TRBD1. J gave up 6 bases and V 6 bases, and 9 bases lay outside the gene matches. The CDR3 contains 14 residues. Germline CDR1 reads WSHSY; CDR2 reads SAAADI. CDR3 sequence reads: CASSLTGAVDGYTF. The CDR3, as DNA: TGCGCCAGCAGCCTGACAGGGGCGGTCGATGGCTACACCTTC.

The chain couples TRBV7-8 to TRBJ1-1, with D uncertain. The CDR3 consists of 13 residues. Germline values: CDR1 SGHVS, CDR2 FQNEAQ. V lost 5 bases, J lost 4 bases, and 11 bases lay in between. DNA for the CDR3: TGTGCCAGCAGCCATAAGCGTGGCACTGAAGCTTTCTTT. Amino acid sequence: CASSHKRGTEAFF.

The chain links TRBV5-1 to TRBJ2-5; D not resolved. The CDR3 is 15 amino acids. Trimming removed 2 bases at V and 2 bases at J, with 13 bases between. Germline values: CDR1 SGHRS, CDR2 YFSETQ. This chain's CDR3 is CASSLVPGLQETQYF. Written as DNA, the CDR3 is TGCGCCAGCAGCTTAGTCCCAGGCCTACAAGAGACCCAGTACTTC.

The CDR3 loop is CAIRTARTEWSYNEQFF. In DNA form, the CDR3 reads TGTGCCATCAGAACCGCGCGGACTGAATGGTCCTACAATGAGCAGTTCTTC. This chain links TRBV10-3 with TRBJ2-1, with TRBD2 as a possible D gene (5 bases). CDR1 is ENHRY and CDR2 is SYGVKD in the germline V gene. This CDR3 comprises 17 residues. Trimming pared 6 bases from V and 1 base from J, leaving 19 bases between.

This clone has a single count. CDR3 coding DNA: TGTGCCAGCAGGGAGGACCTATGGGATTCACCCCTCCACTTT. Its translation is CASREDLWDSPLHF. The chain combines TRBV5-5 with TRBJ1-6; D not resolved. The CDR3 spans 14 residues. CDR1 and CDR2 from the germline V gene are SGHKS and YYEKEE (reference sequence). Trimming shortened V by 5 bases and J by 8 bases, and 14 bases separated the two germline ends. The variable domain in full, completed from reference TRBV5-5 and TRBJ1-6, reads DAGVTQSPTHLIKTRGQQVTLRCSPISGHKSVSWYQQVLGQGPQFIFQYYEKEERGRGNFPDRFSARQFPNYSSELNVNALLLGDSALYLCASREDLWDSPLHFGNGTRLTVT.

This clone was detected only once. The J gene is TRBJ1-3, the V gene TRBV10-2; D is unclear. Germline assignment: CDR1 WSHSY and CDR2 SAAADI. CDR3 size: 13 residues. V was pared by 11 bases and J by 1 base, with 12 bases between. The CDR3 here is CARAAGSGNTIYF. The DNA for the CDR3 is TGCGCCCGTGCGGCGGGGTCTGGAAACACCATATATTTT.

V and J are TRBV18 and TRBJ2-7, with TRBD2 identical over 8 bases. The V gene's germline CDR1 is KGHSH and CDR2 LQKENI. Trimming took 6 bases from V and 0 from J; bases not matched to a gene: 10. This CDR3 is built from 16 residues. This CDR3 reads CASSRGSAGGSYEQYF. The CDR3 DNA sequence: TGTGCCAGCTCTCGAGGGAGTGCGGGGGGCTCCTACGAGCAGTACTTC.

The CDR3 protein is CASSPSILAPGNEKLFF. In DNA form, the CDR3 reads TGTGCCAGCAGCCCAAGTATTCTCGCGCCTGGTAATGAAAAACTGTTTTTT. The rearrangement joins TRBV11-2 to TRBJ1-4; D call uncertain. The CDR3 runs to 17 residues. Germline CDR1 SGHAT, CDR2 FQNNGV. Trimming left V 5 bases short and J 4 bases short, with 20 bases between.

The chain is built from TRBV29-1 and TRBJ1-2; D not resolved. The CDR3 has 15 amino acids. With 0 bases removed from V and 2 bases from J, the gap between germline ends came to 13 bases. CDR1 is SQVTM, CDR2 ANQGSEA, per germline. For the CDR3, the DNA is TGCAGCGTTGAAGATATCTGGCCAGGCAACTATGGCTACACCTTC. It is translated as CSVEDIWPGNYGYTF.

V and J are TRBV6-5 and TRBJ2-5; TRBD1 might be the D (6 bases). With 6 bases removed from V and 3 bases from J, the gap between germline ends came to 17 bases. CDR3 length: 15 residues. Germline lookup yields CDR1 MNHEY and CDR2 SVGAGI. The CDR3 here is CASSAATGRKETQYF. The DNA of the CDR3 is TGTGCCAGCAGCGCCGCGACAGGACGAAAAGAGACCCAGTACTTC.

This chain joins TRBV7-2 and TRBJ2-5, with D possibly matching TRBD2 (7 bases). The CDR3 has 15 residues. In germline, CDR1 is SGHTA, CDR2 FQGNSA. The germline V and J ends were trimmed by 5 bases and 1 base, with 14 bases remaining between them. Here the CDR3 DNA reads TGTGCCAGCAGCGGGGGGGACACTCTCCAAGAGACCCAGTACTTC. Encoded protein: CASSGGDTLQETQYF.

This chain uses TRBV7-2 with TRBJ1-6; no firm D call. The ends were cut back, 3 bases at V and 10 bases at J, with 10 bases in the middle. The CDR3 contains 13 residues. Germline CDR1 and CDR2: SGHTA and FQGNSA. The CDR3 here is CASSFDLGSPLHF. CDR3 nucleotide sequence: TGTGCCAGCAGCTTTGACCTCGGGTCACCCCTCCACTTT.

The V call is TRBV6-1, the J call TRBJ1-1; D is ambiguous. V lost 3 bases to trimming and J lost 4 bases, with 6 bases between them. This CDR3 spans 12 amino acids. Germline V lookup: CDR1 MNHNS, CDR2 SASEGT. CDR3 in amino acids: CASSDTVTEAFF. CDR3 coding DNA: TGTGCCAGCAGTGATACAGTCACTGAAGCTTTCTTT.

V gene TRBV7-8 combines with J gene TRBJ1-5; a weak D match, TRBD1 (6 bases). In germline, CDR1 is SGHVS, CDR2 FQNEAQ. This CDR3 is built from 15 residues. The V end lost 4 bases, the J end lost 4 bases, and 14 bases lay between the germline ends. Here the CDR3 reads CASSYQDSPNQPQHF. Written as DNA, the CDR3 is TGTGCCAGCAGCTATCAGGACAGCCCTAATCAGCCCCAGCATTTT.

This chain joins TRBV13 and TRBJ1-6, with 9 nucleotides matching TRBD1. Per the germline V gene, CDR1 is PRHDT and CDR2 is FYEKMQ (reference sequence). J gave up 12 bases and V 4 bases, and 7 bases lay outside the gene matches. The CDR3 is made up of 14 amino acids. The CDR3 loop reads CASSWTGDRIPLHF. The DNA of the CDR3 is TGTGCCAGCAGCTGGACAGGGGATCGAATACCCCTCCACTTT.

This sequence joins TRBV6-2 or TRBV6-3 and TRBJ2-7; a weak D match, TRBD1 (5 bases). The CDR3 has 12 residues. Trimming cost V 4 bases and J 5 bases, with 9 bases left between them. Germline CDR1 reads MNHEY; CDR2 reads SVGEGT. This CDR3 is CASSSWGNEQYF. CDR3 nucleotides: TGTGCCAGCAGTTCCTGGGGCAACGAGCAGTACTTC.

In this sample, this clone turned up once. The CDR3 DNA follows: TGTGCCAGCAGCGTGACGACAGGGTCCTACGAGCAGTACTTC. Amino acid sequence: CASSVTTGSYEQYF. V usage is TRBV9 and J usage is TRBJ2-7; 7 nucleotides line up with TRBD1. This CDR3 is 14 amino acids long. V trimming: 2 bases; J trimming: 1 base; junction bases outside the gene matches: 3. Germline CDR1 SGDLS, CDR2 YYNGEE.